Listed below are T cell receptor beta chains from one sample, sequenced in a study of shared clonotypes between healthy human individuals. Assay: immunoSEQ multiplex PCR; the TCRdb copy retains only in-frame clones and omits some. The sample has about 710,000 clones; around 78% are singletons. Input material: memory CD4+ T cells sorted from blood. All receptors derive from a woman aged 25 to 39 in good health. Each CDR3 is given with its conserved first and last residue. A D gene is named only where the DNA matches it firmly. The listing skips clone size in some rows; elsewhere it reads once, few, many or a size class.

D gene,J gene,V gene,clone size,CDR3 DNA,CDR3 protein
NA,TRBJ2-2,TRBV9,NA,TGTGCCAGCAGCGTAGCGGGACTGAACACCGGGGAGCTGTTTTTT,CASSVAGLNTGELFF
TRBD1,TRBJ2-7,TRBV6-1,NA,TGTGCCAGCAGCACAGGGGGGTACGAGCAGTACTTC,CASSTGGYEQYF
NA,TRBJ2-3,TRBV5-3,once,TGTGCCAGAAGCTTGGGGGAGAGAAACACAGATACGCAGTATTTT,CARSLGERNTDTQYF
TRBD1,TRBJ2-7,TRBV7-6,few,TGTGCCAGCAGCTCCGGACAGGACAGGAGCGAGCAGTACTTC,CASSSGQDRSEQYF
NA,TRBJ2-2,TRBV2,NA,TGTGCCAGCAGGGGGCACCTCACCGGGGAGCTGTTTTTT,CASRGHLTGELFF
TRBD1,TRBJ1-1,TRBV7-6,NA,TGTGCCAGCAGCTTAGACCCGGGACAGGGGGATACTGAAGCTTTCTTT,CASSLDPGQGDTEAFF
NA,TRBJ1-2,TRBV28,NA,TGTGCCAGCAGCTATGAAGTCTATGGCTACACCTTC,CASSYEVYGYTF
TRBD2,TRBJ2-3,TRBV2,many,TGTGCCAGCAGCGACCTTAGCGGGAGTAGGGCAGATACGCAGTATTTT,CASSDLSGSRADTQYF
TRBD2,TRBJ2-1,TRBV5-4,few,TGTGCCAGCAGCTACAAAGCGGGAATCTACAATGAGCAGTTCTTC,CASSYKAGIYNEQFF
TRBD1,TRBJ2-5,TRBV5-1,few,TGCGCCAGCAGCTCACGCTCGACAGGGGGATCTTATTTAGAGACCCAGTACTTC,CASSSRSTGGSYLETQYF
NA,TRBJ1-4,TRBV6-1,NA,TGTGCCAGCAGTGAAAGGACCTTTTGGCGGTATTTT,CASSERTFWRYF
NA,TRBJ1-6,TRBV10-3,NA,TGTGCCATTTCCATGGGGGCAAATAATTCACCCCTCCACTTT,CAISMGANNSPLHF
NA,TRBJ2-7,TRBV29-1,NA,TGCAGCGTCGCTGACAGGATAGCCTACGAGCAGTACTTC,CSVADRIAYEQYF
NA,TRBJ2-7,TRBV7-9,NA,TGTGCCAGCAGCGTGAGGTACGAGCAGTACTTC,CASSVRYEQYF
NA,TRBJ2-2,TRBV28,few,TGTGCCAGCAGCCCACCGGCGGCTGCGAACACCGGGGAGCTGTTTTTT,CASSPPAAANTGELFF
TRBD2,TRBJ2-1,TRBV14,NA,TGTGCCAGCAGCCAAGATCAGGCTAGCGGGAGGGGCAGGTTCTTC,CASSQDQASGRGRFF
NA,TRBJ1-1,TRBV11-1,NA,TGTGCCAGCAGCTCTGGTATGAACACTGAAGCTTTCTTT,CASSSGMNTEAFF
TRBD2,TRBJ2-1,TRBV9,few,TGTGCCAGCAGCGTTTCGGGAGGTGACAATGAGCAGTTCTTC,CASSVSGGDNEQFF
NA,TRBJ2-1,TRBV5-1,NA,TGCGCCAGCAGCTTGGCTCCGGTCAATGAGCAGTTCTTC,CASSLAPVNEQFF
NA,TRBJ2-1,TRBV5-4,NA,TGTGCCAGCAGCCAAGTTAGCGCTCCTGGGGGCTACAATGAGCAGTTCTTC,CASSQVSAPGGYNEQFF
NA,TRBJ1-5,TRBV6-1,NA,TGTGCCAGCTCAAGGGGGACGGATCAGCCCCAGCATTTT,CASSRGTDQPQHF
NA,TRBJ2-2,TRBV7-8,NA,TGTGCCAGCAGCTTAATAAGGAACACCGGGGAGCTGTTTTTT,CASSLIRNTGELFF
TRBD1,TRBJ1-1,TRBV6-1,NA,TGTGCCAGCAGTCACAGGGGCATGAACACTGAAGCTTTCTTT,CASSHRGMNTEAFF
TRBD1,TRBJ1-5,TRBV6-5,few,TGTGCCAGCAGCCACTCAGGGGGGGCGGTTCAGCCCCAGCATTTT,CASSHSGGAVQPQHF
NA,TRBJ1-3,TRBV6-5,NA,TGTGCCAGCAGTTACGTTGCGTCCGTCTCTGGAAACACCATATATTTT,CASSYVASVSGNTIYF
NA,TRBJ2-7,TRBV27,NA,TGTGCCAGCAGTCCCAACTTGCTCAGGATGGACTCCTACGAGCAGTACTTC,CASSPNLLRMDSYEQYF
TRBD2,TRBJ2-1,TRBV5-1,NA,TGCGCCAGCAGCCAAGCCACTAGCGGATACAATGAGCAGTTCTTC,CASSQATSGYNEQFF
TRBD2,TRBJ2-1,TRBV5-8,NA,TGTGCCAGCAGCTCCTCTAGCGGGTCAGATGTTATCGATGAGCAGTTCTTC,CASSSSSGSDVIDEQFF
TRBD2,TRBJ2-1,TRBV7-3,many,TGTGCCAGCAGCTCAGGACTAGCTGGATACAATGAGCAGTTCTTC,CASSSGLAGYNEQFF
NA,TRBJ1-5,TRBV2,NA,TGTGCCAGCAGAGAAAGGGTGGTCGGTCAGCCCCAGCATTTT,CASRERVVGQPQHF
TRBD1,TRBJ2-5,TRBV6-5,once,TGTGCCAGCAGGCCCGGGACAGGAGGGCCAGAGACCCAGTACTTC,CASRPGTGGPETQYF
NA,TRBJ1-5,TRBV28,many,TGTGCCAGCAGAACCGACAACTTCCAGCCCCAGCATTTT,CASRTDNFQPQHF
TRBD1,TRBJ1-1,TRBV6-1,few,TGTGCCAGCAGTGGGAGGACAGGACCTGGCGTAGCTTTCTTT,CASSGRTGPGVAFF
NA,TRBJ1-1,TRBV10-1,NA,TGCGCCACCCACGCGGGAACAGGAGCCACTGAAGCTTTCTTT,CATHAGTGATEAFF
TRBD1,TRBJ2-7,TRBV9,NA,TGTGCCAGCAGCTTGACACAGGGGGCTGCGTACGAGCAGTACTTC,CASSLTQGAAYEQYF
TRBD2,TRBJ2-2,TRBV6-1,NA,TGTGCCAGCAGTGCCGGACTAGCGGGGACCGGGGAGCTGTTTTTT,CASSAGLAGTGELFF
TRBD1,TRBJ1-1,TRBV18,once,TGTGCCAGCTCACCCCTGGGACAGCTGGACACTGAAGCTTTCTTT,CASSPLGQLDTEAFF
NA,TRBJ1-5,TRBV19,NA,TGTGCCACCGACGGAGGCAGGGGATTGAGTCAGCCCCAGCATTTT,CATDGGRGLSQPQHF
TRBD2,TRBJ2-1,TRBV7-9,NA,TGTGCCAGCAGCTTAGGCGGAGGGACCAGCGGGAGGGCCGCTGAGCAGTTCTTC,CASSLGGGTSGRAAEQFF
TRBD2,TRBJ2-2,TRBV4-2,NA,TGTGCCAGCAGCCAAGACCGTAGGGCTAGCGGGAGTGGGGGCACCGGGGAGCTGTTTTTT,CASSQDRRASGSGGTGELFF
NA,TRBJ1-5,TRBV7-9,NA,TGTGCCAGCAGCTTGGGGGCAGGCGATAGCAATCAGCCCCAGCATTTT,CASSLGAGDSNQPQHF
TRBD1,TRBJ1-2,TRBV18,NA,TGTGCCAGCTCTTCCGGGACAGGGGGCGACGGCTACACCTTC,CASSSGTGGDGYTF
TRBD1,TRBJ2-3,TRBV19,NA,TGTGCCAGTAGTATTAGAACAGGGGGCCGCGCAGATACGCAGTATTTT,CASSIRTGGRADTQYF
NA,TRBJ1-2,TRBV25-1,few,TGTGCCAGCAGTGACGGTGGCAGTGGCTACACCTTC,CASSDGGSGYTF
NA,TRBJ1-1,TRBV27,NA,TGTGCCAGCAGTCGCGGTCGGTACACTGAAGCTTTCTTT,CASSRGRYTEAFF
TRBD2,TRBJ2-3,TRBV5-1,NA,TGCGCCAGCAGCCTGGTACTAGCGGGGGTGCTCACAGATACGCAGTATTTT,CASSLVLAGVLTDTQYF
NA,TRBJ1-2,TRBV6-1,NA,TGTGCCGGGAGCTCCGTGACAGGATATGGCTACACCTTC,CAGSSVTGYGYTF
TRBD1,TRBJ1-1,TRBV7-2,NA,TGTGCCAGCAGCTTAGCTCGGGACAGTGAAGCTTTCTTT,CASSLARDSEAFF
NA,TRBJ1-3,TRBV6-6,once,TGTGCCAGCAGTTCCTCCGGGACGGACCGAAACACCATATATTTT,CASSSSGTDRNTIYF
NA,TRBJ1-1,TRBV4-1,few,TGCGCCAGCAGCCTTAAAGTGGGGGGGGGCAGGAACACTGAAGCTTTCTTT,CASSLKVGGGRNTEAFF
NA,TRBJ1-4,TRBV30,many,TGTGCCTGGAGTCGTGGTCAGGGGCAACTGTTTTTT,CAWSRGQGQLFF
NA,TRBJ1-5,TRBV2,NA,TGTGCCAGCAGCGGGACACAGGGAATTCAGCCCCAGCATTTT,CASSGTQGIQPQHF
NA,TRBJ2-2,TRBV7-9,NA,TGTGCCAGCAGCAACGGCGGTGACACCGGGGAGCTGTTTTTT,CASSNGGDTGELFF
NA,TRBJ1-5,TRBV7-2,NA,TGTGCCAGCAGAACAGGGAATGGCAATCAGCCCCAGCATTTT,CASRTGNGNQPQHF